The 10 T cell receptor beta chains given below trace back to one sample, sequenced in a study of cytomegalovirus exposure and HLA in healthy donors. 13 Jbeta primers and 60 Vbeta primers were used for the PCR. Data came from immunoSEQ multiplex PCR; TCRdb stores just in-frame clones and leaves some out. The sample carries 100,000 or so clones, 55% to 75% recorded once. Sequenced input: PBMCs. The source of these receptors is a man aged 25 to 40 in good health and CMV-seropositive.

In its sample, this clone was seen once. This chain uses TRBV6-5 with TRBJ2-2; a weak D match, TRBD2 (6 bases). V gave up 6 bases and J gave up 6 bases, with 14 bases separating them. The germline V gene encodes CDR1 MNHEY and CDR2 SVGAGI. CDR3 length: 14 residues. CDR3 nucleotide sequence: TGTGCCAGCAGCTCGACTGGGGGGTCCGGGGAGCTGTTTTTT. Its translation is CASSSTGGSGELFF.

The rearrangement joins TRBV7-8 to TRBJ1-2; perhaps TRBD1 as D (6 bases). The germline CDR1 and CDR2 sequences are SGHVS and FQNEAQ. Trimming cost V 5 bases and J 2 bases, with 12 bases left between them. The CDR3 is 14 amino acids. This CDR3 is CASSPPGANYGYTF. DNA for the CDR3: TGTGCCAGCAGCCCCCCAGGGGCGAACTATGGCTACACCTTC.

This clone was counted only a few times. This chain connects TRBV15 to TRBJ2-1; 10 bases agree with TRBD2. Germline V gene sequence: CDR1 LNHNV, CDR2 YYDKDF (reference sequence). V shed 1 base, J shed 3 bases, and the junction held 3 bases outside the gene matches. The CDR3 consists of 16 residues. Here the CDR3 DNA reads TGTGCCACCAGCAGAGCTACTAGCGGGGACTACAATGAGCAGTTCTTC. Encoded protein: CATSRATSGDYNEQFF.

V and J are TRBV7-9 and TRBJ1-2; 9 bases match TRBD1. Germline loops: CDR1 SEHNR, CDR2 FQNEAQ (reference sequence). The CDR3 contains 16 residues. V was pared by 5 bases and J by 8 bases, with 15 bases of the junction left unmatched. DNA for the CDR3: TGTGCCAGCAGCCAGGGGACAGGGTCCACCTCGGGGGGCTACACCTTC. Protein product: CASSQGTGSTSGGYTF.

CDR3 bases: TGTGCCAGCAGCTTATCTGTTTGGGGGGGACGTGATACGCAGTATTTT. Residues: CASSLSVWGGRDTQYF. This chain connects TRBV7-2 to TRBJ2-3; TRBD2 aligns across 7 bases. There are 16 residues in the CDR3. After removal of 2 bases from V and 6 bases from J, the junction contained 11 bases not matched to a gene. CDR1 is SGHTA and CDR2 is FQGNSA in the germline V gene.

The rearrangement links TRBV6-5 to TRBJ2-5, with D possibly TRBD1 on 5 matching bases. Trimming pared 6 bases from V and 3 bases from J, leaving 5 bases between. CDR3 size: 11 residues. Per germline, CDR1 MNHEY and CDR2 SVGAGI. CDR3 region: CASRGEETQYF. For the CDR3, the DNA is TGTGCCAGCAGAGGGGAAGAGACCCAGTACTTC.

The CDR3 loop is CAIWTGQGEETQYF. CDR3 sequence (DNA): TGTGCCATCTGGACGGGACAGGGGGAAGAGACCCAGTACTTC. The chain uses TRBV10-3 and TRBJ2-5; 11 bases agree with TRBD1. The V gene end was trimmed by 8 bases and the J gene end by 3 bases; junction bases not matched to a gene: 5. The germline V gene encodes CDR1 ENHRY and CDR2 SYGVKD. This CDR3 has 14 residues.

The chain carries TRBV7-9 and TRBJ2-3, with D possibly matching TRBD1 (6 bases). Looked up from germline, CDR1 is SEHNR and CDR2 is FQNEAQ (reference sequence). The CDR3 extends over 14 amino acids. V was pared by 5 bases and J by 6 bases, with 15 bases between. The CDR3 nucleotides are TGTGCCAGCAGCCGGACCCGACAGGAGGATACGCAGTATTTT. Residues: CASSRTRQEDTQYF.

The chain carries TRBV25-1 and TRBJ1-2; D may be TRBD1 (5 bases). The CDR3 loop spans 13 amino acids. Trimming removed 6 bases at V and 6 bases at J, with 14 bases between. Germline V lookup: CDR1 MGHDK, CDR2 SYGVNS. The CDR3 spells CASSNQGVHGYTF. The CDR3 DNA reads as TGTGCCAGCAGCAACCAGGGTGTGCATGGCTACACCTTC.

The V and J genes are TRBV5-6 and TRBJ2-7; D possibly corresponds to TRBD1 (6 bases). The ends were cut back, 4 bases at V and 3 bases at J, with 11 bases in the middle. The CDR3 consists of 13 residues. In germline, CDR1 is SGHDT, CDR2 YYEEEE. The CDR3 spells CASSPQGLYEQYF. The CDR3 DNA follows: TGTGCCAGCAGCCCGCAGGGGCTCTACGAGCAGTACTTC.